This record looks at one T cell receptor (beta chain) sequence and its context. This clonotype was seen at least ten times. Its antigen remains undetermined. No much larger clone exists at a distance of one base, and base qualities are not known. From the cysteine up to the phenylalanine, the CDR3 has a length of 11 residues. CDR3 DNA only is kept here, 33 bases in frame from base 1. V and J are truncated by 2 bases and 1 base respectively, leaving an intervening sequence of 2 bases. Reading the germline V gene gives CDR1 SQVTM and CDR2 ANQGSEA. These data are taken from a study of T-cell memory formation after mild COVID-19 (dated by TCRdb to the early 2020s). Turning to the overall study: TCR sequence clusters from the two donors were largely donor specific. In a couple of donors, T-cell clones that expanded and contracted after mild COVID-19 were tracked by sequencing TCRalpha and TCRbeta repertoires over time. The cohort was made up of two young adult volunteers, one female and one male, who were previously healthy.

Ficoll-Paque density gradient centrifugation was used to isolate PBMCs. The sample was run on an Illumina NovaSeq 6000. Using 5'RACE with constant-segment primers, TCRalpha and TCRbeta cDNA libraries were constructed, with sample barcodes and unique molecular identifiers added in the process. Trizol reagent was used to extract RNA from every sample. Amplification of the libraries took two PCR steps, and the second step added a second sample barcode plus Illumina TruSeq adapters. Sequencing of the libraries was done on an Illumina NovaSeq, producing 2 x 150 bp paired-end reads. The paper's data handling went like this. Demultiplexing of reads and collapsing into UMI-guided consensus sequences were performed with migec v1.2.7. Using mixcr v2.1.11, UMI consensuses were aligned to TRA and TRB V and J templates and then assembled into clonotypes. Clonotypes were classified as expanded or contracted when called significant by both edgeR and NoisET, with noise models trained on biological replicates. For edgeR calls, a false discovery rate-adjusted p below 0.01 and a log2 fold-change threshold of 1 were applied. As an exploratory analysis of dynamics, max-normalized trajectories of the 1000 most abundant clonotypes were examined with PCA combined with hierarchical clustering. The CD4 or CD8 phenotype of responding clones was assigned using the separately sequenced CD4+ and CD8+ repertoires. Using fastp trimming at Q25 and MiXCR clonotype assembly, TCRdb reanalyzed the public sequencing data and kept in-frame beta chains. Each CDR3 protein appears once, grouped with its most common genes and DNA. The authors' filters were not applied to this entry. The table for this sample lists 350,000 to 400,000 distinct CDR3 sequences; under 25% of them were counted only once. The ten largest make up 12% of the sample.

Overall results and qualifications from the work: Contracting CD4+ clones turned up mainly in the CM and EM memory subsets, whereas EMRA was where CD8+ clones were enriched. From day 15 to 85, contracting clones showed balanced CD4/CD8 phenotypes, whereas a second wave of clones that expanded from day 15 to 37 leaned towards CD4+. Some responding clones were detected in pre-infection memory, suggesting pre-existing cross-reactive memory T cells joined the SARS-CoV-2 response. The study covered only a couple of mild cases, and larger cohorts including severe cases with pre-infection samples were considered necessary. SARS-CoV-2 specificity was not confirmed for the second-wave clones peaking on day 37.

Sequencing was carried out using PBMCs or a T cell subset sorted from them (not recorded which). This receptor chain uses TRBV29-1 and TRBJ1-1, with an unclear D gene assignment. The source of this sequence is an adult woman who had mild COVID-19 (a few samples of this study predate the infection). The sample titles of this study are shuffled in the database, so cell type and time point are left out; the donor was told from shared clones. The CDR3 loop reads CSVERNTEAFF. The bases read TGCAGCGTTGAAAGGAACACTGAAGCTTTCTTT. The full variable domain, with segments outside the CDR3 supplied by the reference TRBV29-1 and TRBJ1-1 proteins, appears as SAVISQKPSRDICQRGTSLTIQCQVDSQVTMMFWYRQQPGQSLTLIATANQGSEATYESGFVIDKFPISRPNLTFSTLTVSNMSPEDSSIYLCSVERNTEAFFGQGTRLTVV.